This T cell receptor beta chain was retrieved from a study of T cell repertoires in cytomegalovirus infection. Background on the study: Public TCR beta signatures marked donors with CMV infection and the matching HLA. Study-level findings and limits: Based on cumulative public TCR beta family frequency, carriers of CMV plus the relevant HLA were identified. Clonotypes of TCR beta that were HLA-C-restricted and CMV-specific dominated the ex vivo response.

CDR1 is SGHVT and CDR2 is SQSDAQ in the germline V gene. Trimming removed 3 bases from V and 4 bases from J, with 12 bases in between. CDR3 length equals 14 residues. This clonotype was counted a few times. Its target is unknown. TCRdb called the reads again in MiXCR, with one record for every CDR3 protein. Counted here are tens of thousands of distinct CDR3 sequences, about a third occurring once; the ten biggest clones make up around 70%. The clonotype comes from a human donor in good health (CMV status not recorded). Some clones in this sample may be carry-over from other donors' samples. This rearrangement joins TRBV7-4 to TRBJ1-1, with D perhaps TRBD1 (5 bases). The sample consisted of PBMCs, sequenced either directly or after in vitro stimulation (not recorded which). The chain's CDR3 is CASSFSAGLTEAFF. CDR3 DNA sequence: TGTGCCAGCAGCTTCTCCGCAGGGCTCACTGAAGCTTTCTTT.